The rows below give T cell receptor beta chains drawn from one sample of a study of blood T cell repertoires in COVID-19. Data came from immunoSEQ multiplex PCR; TCRdb stores just in-frame clones and leaves some out. The sample has under 300,000 clones, 80% to 90% seen once. Sequenced input: peripheral blood. Receptors originate from a woman aged 25 to 39 with COVID-19, enrolled during active disease. CDR3s include the opening cysteine and the closing phenylalanine or tryptophan. The D gene is left open where the match is weak. A clone size is listed for some rows: how often the clone was seen (once, few, many), or a class if it is expanded.

- TRBJ1-3 TRBD1 TRBV2 TGTGCCAACACTGACAGGGTAGGAAACACCATATATTTT CANTDRVGNTIYF
- TRBJ2-5 - TRBV5-1 TGCGCCAGCAGTACGGGGTTCCAAGAGACCCAGTACTTC CASSTGFQETQYF
few TRBJ2-2 TRBD1 TRBV27 TGTGCCAGCGGTGACAGGGGTCGGGGAGGGCTGTTTTTT CASGDRGRGGLFF
once TRBJ2-7 - TRBV28 TGTGCCAGCAGTCTTGACAACTACGAGCAGTACTTC CASSLDNYEQYF
- TRBJ2-5 - TRBV5-4 TGTGCCAGCATTCCCGTGGGGGGGCCCCAAGAGACCCAGTACTTC CASIPVGGPQETQYF
- TRBJ2-2 - TRBV15 TGTGCCACCAGCAGCCCGATGGGTGAGGAAACCGGGGAGCTGTTTTTT CATSSPMGEETGELFF
few TRBJ1-2 - TRBV18 TGTGCCAGCTCACCCATGGCAGGCCAAGCTAACTATGGCTACACCTTC CASSPMAGQANYGYTF
- TRBJ1-2 - TRBV6-5 TGTGCCAGCAGCGAGCAGCAGGTCTATGGCTACACCTTC CASSEQQVYGYTF
- TRBJ1-1 - TRBV6-5 TGTGCCAGCAGTTACTCGACCGGGGACACTGAAGCTTTCTTT CASSYSTGDTEAFF
- TRBJ2-2 - TRBV3-1/TRBV3-2 TGTGCCAGCGTAAGGACTAACACCGGGGAGCTGTTTTTT CASVRTNTGELFF
- TRBJ2-1 TRBD1 TRBV28 TGTGCCAGCGAGAGACAGGGAACCCTGGTGGAGCAGTTCTTC CASERQGTLVEQFF
- TRBJ2-3 TRBD2 TRBV6-5 TGTGCCAGCAGGTCAGCGGGGGGGCCCCCAGATACGCAGTATTTT CASRSAGGPPDTQYF
- TRBJ2-7 TRBD1 TRBV5-1 TGCGCCAGCAGCCCTTACCTGACAGGGCTCGACGAGCAGTACTTC CASSPYLTGLDEQYF
- TRBJ2-4 - TRBV10-2 TGCGCCAGCAGTGCGGGGGTCGTGAACATTCAGTACTTC CASSAGVVNIQYF
- TRBJ1-1 TRBD1 TRBV6-5 TGTGCCAGCAGAGCACCGGGACAGGCGAACACTGAAGCTTTCTTT CASRAPGQANTEAFF
- TRBJ1-3 TRBD1 TRBV19 TGTGCCAGTAGTACGAGGGACAGTTATAACTCTGGAAACACCATATATTTT CASSTRDSYNSGNTIYF
- TRBJ2-3 TRBD2 TRBV18 TGTGCCAGCTCACCAGGGACTAGCGGAGATACGCAGTATTTT CASSPGTSGDTQYF
once TRBJ1-4 TRBD1 TRBV15 TGTGCCACCAGTAGGATCGGACAGGGCTATGGGGAAAAACTGTTTTTT CATSRIGQGYGEKLFF
- TRBJ2-1 - TRBV2 TGTGCCAGCACCCAGGACAAAACCTACAATGAGCAGTTCTTC CASTQDKTYNEQFF
- TRBJ2-7 - TRBV5-1 TGCGCCAGCAGCATGCCCAGGGGCGGCCGCTCCTACGAGCAGTACTTC CASSMPRGGRSYEQYF
- TRBJ2-2 - TRBV2 TGTGCCAGCAGTGACAGGCAAATGGGGGAGCTGTTTTTT CASSDRQMGELFF
- TRBJ1-5 - TRBV27 TGTGCCAGCAGTTTAATCCATAGCAATCAGCCCCAGCATTTT CASSLIHSNQPQHF
- TRBJ2-7 TRBD1 TRBV2 TGTGCCAGCAGTCTGGACAGGGGTTACGAGCAGTACTTC CASSLDRGYEQYF
- TRBJ2-7 - TRBV18 TGTGCCAGCTCACGGTTAAGACAGGTTACCTACGAGCAGTACTTC CASSRLRQVTYEQYF
- TRBJ1-2 - TRBV3-1/TRBV3-2 TGTGCCAGCAGCCAAGATACCGGGGGAAGTGGCTACACCTTC CASSQDTGGSGYTF
- TRBJ2-3 TRBD1 TRBV6-5 TGTGCCAGCAGGGCCGGTGACAGGGCTCCAGATACGCAGTATTTT CASRAGDRAPDTQYF
once TRBJ1-6 - TRBV4-2 TGTGCCAGCAGCCAAGTCGACAGTCGCTCCTATAATTCACCCCTCCACTTT CASSQVDSRSYNSPLHF
once TRBJ1-1 - TRBV4-1 TGCGCCAGCAGCCCGCACCGTCGTGGGCGCACTGAAGCTTTCTTT CASSPHRRGRTEAFF
- TRBJ1-3 TRBD1 TRBV18 TGTGCCAGCTCACCACGGGACAGGGGTGCTGGAAACACCATATATTTT CASSPRDRGAGNTIYF
- TRBJ2-4 - TRBV11-2 TGTGCCAGCAGCTTAGATCTTAGAAGGGGTCGAGACAAAAACATTCAGTACTTC CASSLDLRRGRDKNIQYF
- TRBJ1-1 - TRBV29-1 TGCAGCGTTGAGGCCAGACAGACAACGAACACTGAAGCTTTCTTT CSVEARQTTNTEAFF
- TRBJ1-6 - TRBV11-2 TGTGCCAGCAGCAAGGGGCACAGGGACAATTCACCCCTCCACTTT CASSKGHRDNSPLHF
- TRBJ2-7 - TRBV19 TGTGCCAGTAGTAGGGACATTGGGGCCTACGAGCAGTACTTC CASSRDIGAYEQYF
- TRBJ2-2 TRBD2 TRBV5-1 TGCGCCAGCAGCTTGGGGACTAGCGGGGCTCCGGGTGCCGGGGAGCTGTTTTTT CASSLGTSGAPGAGELFF
- TRBJ2-7 - TRBV2 TGTGCCAGCAGGTTACTCGGGGTTAGCTCCTACGAGCAGTACTTC CASRLLGVSSYEQYF
few TRBJ1-5 - TRBV3-1/TRBV3-2 TGTGCCAGCAGCCAGGGGGGATCAGGACAGCCCCAGCATTTT CASSQGGSGQPQHF
few TRBJ2-1 - TRBV10-2 TGCGCCAGCAGTGAGTCGGGTTCCCGGGTGGATGAGCAGTTCTTC CASSESGSRVDEQFF
- TRBJ2-1 TRBD2 TRBV6-5 TGTGCCAGCAGCCCCGGACTAGCGGACTACAATGAGCAGTTCTTC CASSPGLADYNEQFF
- TRBJ2-5 TRBD2 TRBV19 TGTGCCAGTAGTCTATCTAGCGGGGCAGAGACCCAGTACTTC CASSLSSGAETQYF
- TRBJ2-2 - TRBV6-1 TGTGCCAGCAGTGAAAAGGCGGGTGCAGGGGAGCTGTTTTTT CASSEKAGAGELFF
- TRBJ2-3 - TRBV29-1 TGCAGCGTTGAAAACAGGCTCGGCACAGATACGCAGTATTTT CSVENRLGTDTQYF
- TRBJ2-1 TRBD1 TRBV3-1/TRBV3-2 TGTGCCAGCAGCCAATTCCCTACAGGGGTACAGACCTACAATGAGCAGTTCTTC CASSQFPTGVQTYNEQFF
- TRBJ1-2 - TRBV6-5 TGTGCCAGCAGGCCGGCGGGAGTCCGCTATGGCTACACCTTC CASRPAGVRYGYTF
- TRBJ2-1 - TRBV11-3 TGTGCCAGCAGCTTGGCCGAGCGGGATGAGCAGTTCTTC CASSLAERDEQFF
- TRBJ1-1 - TRBV27 TGTGCCAGCAGTTTTGGACAGTCCACTGAAGCTTTCTTT CASSFGQSTEAFF
- TRBJ2-2 TRBD1 TRBV6-5 TGTGCCAGCAGTTACTCGAACAGGGGAGTCGGGGAGCTGTTTTTT CASSYSNRGVGELFF
- TRBJ2-3 TRBD2 TRBV4-1 TGCGCCAGCAGCCAAGATCGGGAGGGTTCAGATACGCAGTATTTT CASSQDREGSDTQYF
few TRBJ2-6 TRBD2 TRBV5-1 TGCGCCAGCAGCATCCCGACTAGCGGGGGGGCTGGGGCCAACGTCCTGACTTTC CASSIPTSGGAGANVLTF